This T cell receptor beta chain was profiled in a study of CD8 T cells in ankylosing spondylitis. This clonotype was recorded a few times. Deletions cut 1 base from V and 1 base from J, with 9 bases between. Germline lookup yields CDR1 DFQATT and CDR2 SNEGSKA (reference sequence). The CDR3 extends over 14 amino acids. TCRdb reanalysed the 5' RACE reads using MiXCR and keeps one entry per CDR3 protein. The sample lists fewer than 130,000 distinct CDR3 sequences, 24% occurring once. The sequenced sample was synovial fluid, either unsorted or a sorted T cell fraction (not recorded which). The chain is built from TRBV20-1 and TRBJ2-3; D is ambiguous. This TCR derives from a male donor with ankylosing spondylitis. As DNA, the CDR3 is TGCAGTGCTAGAGTCCAATCGGGCACAGATACGCAGTATTTT. It translates to CSARVQSGTDTQYF.